This TCR beta chain stems from a study of blood T cells in healthy people across ages. This clonotype was observed a handful of times. Using a J-beta primer mix together with a sample-barcoded 5' primer, a second PCR was run for roughly 6 to 12 cycles. One entry per CDR3 protein results from TCRdb running MiXCR on the 5' RACE reads. This table has about 1.4 million distinct CDR3 sequences, roughly 64% appearing once. Germline CDR1 DFQATT, CDR2 SNEGSKA (reference sequence). This CDR3 contains 13 residues. Trimming pared 4 bases from V and 2 bases from J, leaving 12 bases between. The sample taken for sequencing was blood. V gene TRBV20-1 combines with J gene TRBJ2-7; tentative D call: TRBD1 (5 bases). This receptor was obtained from a man aged 18 to 29 in good health. Here the CDR3 DNA reads TGCAGTGCTACCCAGGGCGGCACCTACGAGCAGTACTTC. This gives the protein CSATQGGTYEQYF.